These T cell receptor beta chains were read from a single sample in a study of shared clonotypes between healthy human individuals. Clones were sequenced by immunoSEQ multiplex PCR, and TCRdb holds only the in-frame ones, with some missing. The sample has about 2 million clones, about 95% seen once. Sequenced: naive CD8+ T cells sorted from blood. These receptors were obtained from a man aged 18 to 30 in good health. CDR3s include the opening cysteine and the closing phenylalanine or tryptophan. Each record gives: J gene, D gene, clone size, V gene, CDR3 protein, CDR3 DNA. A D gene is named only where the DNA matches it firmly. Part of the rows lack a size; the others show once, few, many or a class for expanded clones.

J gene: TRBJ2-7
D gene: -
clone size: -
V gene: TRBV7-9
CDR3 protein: CASSLAEGYEQYF
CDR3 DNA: TGTGCCAGCAGCTTAGCGGAAGGCTACGAGCAGTACTTC

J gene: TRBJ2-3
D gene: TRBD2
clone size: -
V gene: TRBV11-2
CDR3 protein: CASSSGSGGADTQYF
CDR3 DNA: TGTGCCAGCAGCTCGGGTAGCGGGGGGGCCGATACGCAGTATTTT

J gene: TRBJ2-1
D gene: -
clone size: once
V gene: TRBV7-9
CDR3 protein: CASSLGQGSYEQFF
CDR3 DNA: TGTGCCAGCAGCTTGGGACAAGGTAGCTATGAGCAGTTCTTC

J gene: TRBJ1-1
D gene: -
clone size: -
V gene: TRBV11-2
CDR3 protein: CASSLGTEAFF
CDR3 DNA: TGTGCCAGCAGCTTAGGTACTGAAGCTTTCTTT

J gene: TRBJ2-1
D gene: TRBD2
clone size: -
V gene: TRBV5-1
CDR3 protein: CASSLGLAVDEQFF
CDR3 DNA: TGCGCCAGCAGCTTGGGACTAGCTGTGGATGAGCAGTTCTTC

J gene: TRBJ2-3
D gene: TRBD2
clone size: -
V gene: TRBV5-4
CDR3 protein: CASSPYSGGASQYF
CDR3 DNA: TGTGCCAGCAGCCCGTATAGCGGGGGGGCCTCTCAGTATTTT

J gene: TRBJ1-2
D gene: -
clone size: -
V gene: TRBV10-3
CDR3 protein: CAITDDAGVRDGYTF
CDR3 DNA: TGTGCCATCACCGACGACGCCGGGGTGAGGGATGGCTACACCTTC

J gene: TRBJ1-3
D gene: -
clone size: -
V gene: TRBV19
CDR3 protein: CASSFSSGNTIYF
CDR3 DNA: TGTGCCAGTAGTTTCTCATCTGGAAACACCATATATTTT

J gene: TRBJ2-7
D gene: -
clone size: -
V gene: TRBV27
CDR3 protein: CASSGGGHSYEQYF
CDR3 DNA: TGTGCCAGCAGCGGAGGGGGGCACTCCTACGAGCAGTACTTC

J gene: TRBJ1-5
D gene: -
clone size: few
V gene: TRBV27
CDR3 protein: CASSLGPGYDNQPQHF
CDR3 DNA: TGTGCCAGCAGTTTGGGACCGGGCTATGACAATCAGCCCCAGCATTTT

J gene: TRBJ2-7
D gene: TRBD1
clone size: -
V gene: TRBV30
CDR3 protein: CAWDRGNGYEQYF
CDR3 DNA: TGTGCCTGGGACAGGGGAAATGGCTACGAGCAGTACTTC

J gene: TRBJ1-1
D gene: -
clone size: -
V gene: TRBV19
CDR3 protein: CASSILRGSEAFF
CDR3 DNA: TGTGCCAGTAGTATATTGCGGGGGAGCGAAGCTTTCTTT

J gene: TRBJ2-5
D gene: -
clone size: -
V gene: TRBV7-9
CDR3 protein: CASSFDGGGQETQYF
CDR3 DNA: TGTGCCAGCAGCTTTGACGGAGGGGGTCAAGAGACCCAGTACTTC

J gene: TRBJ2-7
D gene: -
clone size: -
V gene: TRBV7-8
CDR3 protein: CASSIETRTSLYEQYF
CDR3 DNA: TGTGCCAGCAGCATTGAAACGAGGACCTCGCTCTACGAGCAGTACTTC

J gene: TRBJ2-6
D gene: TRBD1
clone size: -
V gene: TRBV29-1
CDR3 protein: CSVEDGDSLDSGANVLTF
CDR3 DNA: TGCAGCGTTGAAGACGGGGACAGCCTCGACTCTGGGGCCAACGTCCTGACTTTC

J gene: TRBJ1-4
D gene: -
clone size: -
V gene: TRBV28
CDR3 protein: CASVPFPGKEKLFF
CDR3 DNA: TGTGCCAGCGTACCCTTCCCGGGGAAAGAAAAACTGTTTTTT

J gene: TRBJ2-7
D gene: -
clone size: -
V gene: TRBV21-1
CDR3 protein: CASSSGTGTALTGFYEQYF
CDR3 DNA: TGTGCCAGCAGCAGCGGGACAGGGACTGCCCTAACCGGATTCTACGAGCAGTACTTC

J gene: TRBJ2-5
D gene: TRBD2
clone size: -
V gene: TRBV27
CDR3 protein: CASSPLLAGEGETQYF
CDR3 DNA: TGTGCCAGCAGTCCACTCCTAGCGGGAGAAGGAGAGACCCAGTACTTC

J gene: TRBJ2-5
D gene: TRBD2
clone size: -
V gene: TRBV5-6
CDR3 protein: CASSFDLAGAETQYF
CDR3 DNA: TGTGCCAGCAGCTTTGATCTAGCGGGAGCGGAGACCCAGTACTTC

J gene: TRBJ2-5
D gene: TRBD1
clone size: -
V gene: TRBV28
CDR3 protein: CASSFRWAGQAIQETQYF
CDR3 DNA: TGTGCCAGCAGTTTTAGGTGGGCGGGACAGGCGATCCAAGAGACCCAGTACTTC

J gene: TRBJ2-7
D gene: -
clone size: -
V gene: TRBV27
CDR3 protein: CASSFIGLSYEQYF
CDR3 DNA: TGTGCCAGCAGTTTTATAGGGCTCTCCTACGAGCAGTACTTC

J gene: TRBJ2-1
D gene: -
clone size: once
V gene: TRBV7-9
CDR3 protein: CASSSRGNEQFF
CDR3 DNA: TGTGCCAGCAGCTCCCGGGGGAATGAGCAGTTCTTC

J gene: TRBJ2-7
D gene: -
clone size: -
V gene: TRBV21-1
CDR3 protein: CASSRRKAGDESYEQYF
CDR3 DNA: TGTGCCAGCAGCAGACGGAAGGCAGGGGATGAATCCTACGAGCAGTACTTC

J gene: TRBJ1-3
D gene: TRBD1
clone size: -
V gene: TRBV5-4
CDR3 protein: CASSVDRGPGNTIYF
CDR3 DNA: TGTGCCAGCAGCGTCGACAGGGGGCCGGGAAACACCATATATTTT

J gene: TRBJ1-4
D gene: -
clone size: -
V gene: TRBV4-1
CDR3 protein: CASSQDAWEGGTDEKLFF
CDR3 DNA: TGCGCCAGCAGCCAAGATGCCTGGGAAGGCGGTACAGATGAAAAACTGTTTTTT

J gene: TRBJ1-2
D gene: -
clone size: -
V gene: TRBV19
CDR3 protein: CASSFSYGYTF
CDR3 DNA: TGTGCCAGTTCCTTCTCCTATGGCTACACCTTC

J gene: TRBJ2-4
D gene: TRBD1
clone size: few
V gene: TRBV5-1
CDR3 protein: CASGPDRGSNIQYF
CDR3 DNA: TGCGCCAGCGGCCCGGACAGGGGCTCAAACATTCAGTACTTC

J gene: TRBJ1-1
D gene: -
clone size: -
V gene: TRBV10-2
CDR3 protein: CASKDSSTEAFF
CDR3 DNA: TGCGCCAGCAAGGACAGTAGCACTGAAGCTTTCTTT

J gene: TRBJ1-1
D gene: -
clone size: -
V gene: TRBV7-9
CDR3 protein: CASSLDGWDTEAFF
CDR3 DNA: TGTGCCAGCAGCTTAGATGGCTGGGACACTGAAGCTTTCTTT

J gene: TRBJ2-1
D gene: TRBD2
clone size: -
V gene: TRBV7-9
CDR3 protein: CASSPGLAGGAEEQFF
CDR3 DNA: TGTGCCAGCAGCCCGGGACTAGCGGGAGGTGCGGAGGAGCAGTTCTTC

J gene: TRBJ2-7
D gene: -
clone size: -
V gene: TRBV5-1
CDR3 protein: CASSDGRVSYEQYF
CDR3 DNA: TGCGCCAGCAGCGATGGCAGGGTCTCCTACGAGCAGTACTTC

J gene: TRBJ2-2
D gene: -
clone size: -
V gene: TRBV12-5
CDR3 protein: CASGLDNSNTGELFF
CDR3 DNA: TGTGCTAGTGGTTTGGACAACTCGAACACCGGGGAGCTGTTTTTT

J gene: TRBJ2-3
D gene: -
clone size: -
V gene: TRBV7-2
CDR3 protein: CASSFVRDTQYF
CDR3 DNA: TGTGCCAGCAGCTTCGTGAGGGATACGCAGTATTTT

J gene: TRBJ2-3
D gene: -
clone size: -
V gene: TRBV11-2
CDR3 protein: CASSLGGPQDTQYF
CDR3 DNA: TGTGCCAGCAGCTTAGGAGGGCCCCAAGATACGCAGTATTTT

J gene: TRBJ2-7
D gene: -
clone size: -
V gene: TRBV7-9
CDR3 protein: CASSLGTGSYEQYF
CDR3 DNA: TGTGCCAGCAGCTTAGGGACGGGGTCCTACGAGCAGTACTTC

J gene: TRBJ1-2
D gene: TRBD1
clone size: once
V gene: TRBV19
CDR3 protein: CASSMGQNYGYTF
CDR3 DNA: TGTGCCAGTAGTATGGGACAGAACTATGGCTACACCTTC

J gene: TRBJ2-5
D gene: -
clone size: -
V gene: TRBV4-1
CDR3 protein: CASSQNRDFQETQYF
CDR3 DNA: TGCGCCAGCAGCCAGAACCGGGACTTCCAAGAGACCCAGTACTTC

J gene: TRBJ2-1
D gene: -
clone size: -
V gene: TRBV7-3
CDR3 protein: CASSLNGGEGNEQFF
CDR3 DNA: TGTGCCAGCAGCTTGAACGGGGGCGAAGGCAATGAGCAGTTCTTC

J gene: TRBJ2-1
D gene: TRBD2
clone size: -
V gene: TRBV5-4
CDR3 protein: CASSPLAGDYNEQFF
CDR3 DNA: TGTGCCAGCAGCCCACTAGCGGGAGACTACAATGAGCAGTTCTTC

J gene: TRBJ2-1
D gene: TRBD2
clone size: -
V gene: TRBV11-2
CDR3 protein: CASSTGTSGLNEQFF
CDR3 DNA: TGTGCCAGCAGCACCGGGACTAGCGGCCTCAATGAGCAGTTCTTC

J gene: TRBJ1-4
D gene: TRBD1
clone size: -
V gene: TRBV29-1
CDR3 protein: CSVDDGQGEEKLFF
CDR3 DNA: TGCAGCGTTGATGATGGACAGGGTGAGGAAAAACTGTTTTTT

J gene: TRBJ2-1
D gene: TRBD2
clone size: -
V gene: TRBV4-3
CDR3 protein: CASSQEVAGTSGSYEQFF
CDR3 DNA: TGCGCCAGCAGCCAAGAAGTCGCCGGGACTAGCGGGAGCTATGAGCAGTTCTTC

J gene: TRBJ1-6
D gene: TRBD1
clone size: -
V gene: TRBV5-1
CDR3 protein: CASSLMMDRGGSPLHF
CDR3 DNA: TGCGCCAGCAGCCTGATGATGGACAGGGGTGGTTCACCCCTCCACTTT

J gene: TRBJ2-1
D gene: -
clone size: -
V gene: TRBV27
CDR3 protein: CASSGAFNEQFF
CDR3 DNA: TGTGCCAGCTCGGGAGCATTCAATGAGCAGTTCTTC

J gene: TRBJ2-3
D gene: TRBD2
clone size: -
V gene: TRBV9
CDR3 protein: CASSFGLGEDTQYF
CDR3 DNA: TGTGCCAGCAGCTTTGGACTAGGCGAAGATACGCAGTATTTT

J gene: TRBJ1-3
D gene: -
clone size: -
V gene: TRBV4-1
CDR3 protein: CASSPSAWAGNTIYF
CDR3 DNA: TGCGCCAGCAGCCCTTCTGCCTGGGCTGGAAACACCATATATTTT

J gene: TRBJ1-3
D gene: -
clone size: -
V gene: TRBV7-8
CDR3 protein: CASGRTANSGNTIYF
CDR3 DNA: TGTGCCAGCGGCCGGACGGCGAACTCTGGAAACACCATATATTTT

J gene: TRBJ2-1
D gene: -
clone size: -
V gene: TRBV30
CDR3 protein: CAWSSGNEQFF
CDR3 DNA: TGTGCCTGGAGTTCAGGGAATGAGCAGTTCTTC